Following are 27 T cell receptor beta chains from one sample sequenced in a study of blood T cell repertoires in COVID-19. This table comes from immunoSEQ multiplex PCR, and its TCRdb copy is limited to in-frame clones, with some not included. The profile shows 130,000 to 150,000 clones, around nine tenths of them singletons. Sequencing was performed on peripheral blood. These receptors were collected from a woman aged 45-65 years with acute or convalescent COVID-19.

V is TRBV6-2 or TRBV6-3 and J is TRBJ2-7; D perhaps matches TRBD1 (5 bases). The germline V and J ends were trimmed by 5 bases and 3 bases, with 14 bases remaining between them. The CDR3 runs 14 residues. Germline V gene lookup returns CDR1 MNHEY and CDR2 SVGEGT. The CDR3: CASSAGHFGYEQYF. CDR3 nucleotide sequence: TGTGCCAGCAGTGCCGGACATTTCGGCTACGAGCAGTACTTC.

The chain has TRBV15 and TRBJ1-5; no reliable D call. CDR1 and CDR2 from the germline V gene are LNHNV and YYDKDF (reference sequence). The CDR3 sequence is 15 residues long. The V end lost 2 bases, the J end lost 0 bases, and 8 bases lay between the germline ends. CDR3 DNA sequence: TGTGCCACCAGCAGAATAGCCGATAGCAATCAGCCCCAGCATTTT. Protein sequence: CATSRIADSNQPQHF. The full variable domain, with the rest looked up from reference TRBV15 and TRBJ1-5, is DAMVIQNPRYQVTQFGKPVTLSCSQTLNHNVMYWYQQKSSQAPKLLFHYYDKDFNNEADTPDNFQSRRPNTSFCFLDIRSPGLGDTAMYLCATSRIADSNQPQHFGDGTRLSIL.

The chain recombines TRBV7-9 with TRBJ2-5; 7 nucleotides match TRBD2. Germline loops: CDR1 SEHNR, CDR2 FQNEAQ (reference sequence). The trim removed 5 bases at V and 5 bases at J, leaving 8 bases unmatched. This CDR3 region has 14 residues. The CDR3 DNA sequence: TGTGCCAGCAGCCCATCGGGGGGAATGGAGACCCAGTACTTC. This gives the protein CASSPSGGMETQYF.

The chain carries TRBV21-1 and TRBJ1-1; the table calls TRBD1, which could not be checked here. TRBV21-1 is a pseudogene segment. CDR3 length equals 13 residues. This CDR3 is CASSNMPGQKAFF. The CDR3 nucleotides are TGTGCCAGCAGCAATATGCCAGGGCAAAAAGCTTTCTTT.

The CDR3 DNA reads as TGTGCCAGCGCCTTGGACAGGGAAGGGAGTTACGAGCAGTACTTC. Amino acids: CASALDREGSYEQYF. The rearrangement uses TRBV27 and TRBJ2-7; TRBD1 aligns across 8 bases. The CDR3 has 15 amino acids. Germline CDR1 reads MNHEY; CDR2 reads SMNVEV (reference sequence). Trimming cost V 8 bases and J 4 bases; bases outside gene matches: 13.

The genes are TRBV7-6 and TRBJ1-6, with a possible D match to TRBD1 (5 bases). CDR1 and CDR2 from the germline V gene are SGHVS and FNYEAQ. This CDR3 comprises 14 residues. Trimming left V 5 bases short and J 5 bases short, with 10 bases between. CDR3 in amino acids: CASSATVNNSPLHF. CDR3 nucleotide sequence: TGTGCCAGCAGCGCGACAGTGAATAATTCACCCCTCCACTTT.

This rearrangement joins TRBV11-2 to TRBJ1-1, with D perhaps matching TRBD1 (5 bases). CDR3 length: 17 amino acids. From germline, CDR1 is SGHAT and CDR2 FQNNGV. With 0 bases removed from V and 0 bases from J, the gap between germline ends came to 14 bases. CDR3 coding DNA: TGTGCCAGCAGCTTAGATTCCCGGGGGGGGTTGAACACTGAAGCTTTCTTT. Amino acid sequence: CASSLDSRGGLNTEAFF.

The rearrangement joins TRBV28 to TRBJ1-5; no reliable D call. V dropped 5 bases and J dropped 4 bases, with 6 bases sitting between them. CDR1 is MDHEN, CDR2 SYDVKM, per germline. This CDR3 has 12 residues. The DNA for the CDR3 is TGTGCCAGCAGTCCGGGGAATCAGCCCCAGCATTTT. Translation gives CASSPGNQPQHF.

The chain uses TRBV27 and TRBJ1-2; D gene unclear. Germline V gene data show CDR1 as MNHEY and CDR2 as SMNVEV (reference sequence). The CDR3 has 13 amino acids. Deletions cut 2 bases from V and 4 bases from J, with 8 bases between. The DNA of the CDR3 is TGTGCCAGCAGTTTAGCCGGGTCCTATGGCTACACCTTC. It codes for CASSLAGSYGYTF.

The genes are TRBV19 and TRBJ2-7; TRBD2 aligns across 12 bases. This CDR3 contains 14 residues. With V trimmed by 5 bases and J by 6 bases, 5 bases remained unmatched. CDR1 LNHDA and CDR2 SQIVND come from the germline V gene (reference sequence). The CDR3 here is CASSFTGLAGEQYF. The DNA for the CDR3 is TGTGCCAGTAGTTTCACGGGACTAGCGGGCGAGCAGTACTTC.

This clone was observed a single time. V usage is TRBV6-6 and J usage is TRBJ2-5; 7 bases map to TRBD1. The CDR3 contains 15 residues. J was trimmed by 5 bases and V by 2 bases; bases with no gene match: 8. The germline V gene encodes CDR1 MNHNY and CDR2 SVGAGI (reference sequence). CDR3 bases: TGTGCCAGCAGTTACGAACAGGGGCCGTGGGAGACCCAGTACTTC. Residues: CASSYEQGPWETQYF.

The J gene is TRBJ1-3, the V gene TRBV6-5; possibly TRBD1 for D (5 bases). CDR1 is MNHEY, CDR2 SVGAGI, per germline. The CDR3 is 14 amino acids. With 5 bases removed from V and 0 bases from J, the gap between germline ends came to 8 bases. CDR3 residues: CASSRQLSGNTIYF. The DNA for the CDR3 is TGTGCCAGCAGTAGACAGCTCTCTGGAAACACCATATATTTT.

V and J are TRBV5-4 and TRBJ1-6; TRBD1 agrees at 8 bases. V was pared by 4 bases and J by 9 bases, with 12 bases of the junction left unmatched. The CDR3 is made up of 16 amino acids. Per the germline V gene, CDR1 is SGHNT and CDR2 is YYREEE (reference sequence). The CDR3 reads CASSAGATGVGSPLHF. In DNA, the CDR3 is TGTGCCAGCAGCGCAGGAGCGACAGGGGTCGGTTCACCCCTCCACTTT.

This clone was seen only once. The chain joins TRBV3-1 (or the pseudogene TRBV3-2) to TRBJ2-7; 8 nucleotides line up with TRBD2. Germline loops: CDR1 LGHDT, CDR2 YNNKEL (reference sequence). CDR3 length equals 19 residues. V was clipped by 0 bases and J by 3 bases; unmatched bases: 16. The CDR3: CASSQDEAGGPTLFYEQYF. The CDR3 bases are TGTGCCAGCAGCCAAGATGAGGCGGGAGGACCCACTCTTTTCTACGAGCAGTACTTC.

This chain joins TRBV6-4 and TRBJ1-2; D not certain. V shed 0 bases and J shed 8 bases, with 13 bases lying between them. Germline lookup yields CDR1 MRHNA and CDR2 SNTAGT. The CDR3 is made up of 14 amino acids. CDR3 sequence: CASSDSIPAGGYTF. The CDR3 DNA sequence: TGTGCCAGCAGTGACTCAATACCCGCGGGCGGCTACACCTTC.

The gene calls are TRBV6-5 and TRBJ1-3, with 7 bases matching TRBD1. This CDR3 is built from 13 residues. Germline V CDR1 and CDR2: MNHEY, SVGAGI. CDR3 amino acids: CATLGTAGNTIYF. Here the CDR3 DNA reads TGTGCAACTCTAGGGACAGCTGGAAACACCATATATTTT.

The CDR3 DNA is TGTGCCAGCAGCCCCACTCCAGGGGTTAGCTATGGCTACACCTTC. Translation: CASSPTPGVSYGYTF. This chain joins TRBV3-1 (or the pseudogene TRBV3-2) and TRBJ1-2, with a tentative D call TRBD1 (6 bases). The CDR3 has 15 amino acids. V was cut by 4 bases and J by 4 bases, with 16 bases left in between. CDR1 LGHDT and CDR2 YNNKEL come from the germline V gene (reference sequence).

This chain uses TRBV9 with TRBJ2-1; a weak D match, TRBD2 (7 bases). This CDR3 has 14 residues. Between the trimmed V and J ends, which lost 3 bases and 7 bases, there was a span of 14 bases. In germline, CDR1 is SGDLS, CDR2 YYNGEE. The CDR3 loop reads CASSGRGGPNEQFF. DNA for the CDR3: TGTGCCAGCAGCGGAAGGGGGGGCCCGAATGAGCAGTTCTTC.

J is TRBJ1-6 and V is TRBV4-1; tentative D call: TRBD1 (5 bases). V was shortened by 1 base and J by 9 bases, with 13 bases between the two germline ends. Looked up from germline, CDR1 is MGHRA and CDR2 is YSYEKL. CDR3 length: 15 residues. CDR3 sequence reads: CASSQGWQGTSPLHF. Written as DNA, the CDR3 is TGCGCCAGCAGCCAAGGTTGGCAGGGAACTTCACCCCTCCACTTT.

This clone was seen only a few times. The V and J genes are TRBV6-5 and TRBJ1-4; no definite D call. V lost 0 bases and J lost 4, with 9 bases in between. CDR3 size: 15 residues. Germline CDR1 and CDR2: MNHEY and SVGAGI. In DNA form, the CDR3 reads TGTGCCAGCAGTTACTCGATACAGAGTAATGAAAAACTGTTTTTT. Protein product: CASSYSIQSNEKLFF.

V gene TRBV6-2 or TRBV6-3 combines with J gene TRBJ2-3; the match to TRBD2 covers 14 bases. CDR1 MNHEY and CDR2 SVGEGT come from the germline V gene. The J segment lost 6 bases and the V segment lost 4 bases, leaving 9 bases of the junction unmatched. The CDR3 length is 17 residues. CDR3 DNA sequence: TGTGCCAGCAGTTGGCTTCCGGGACTAGCGGGAGCGGATACGCAGTATTTT. This sequence encodes CASSWLPGLAGADTQYF.

The rearrangement uses TRBV7-3 and TRBJ2-1; 9 bases are a match to TRBD1. The length of the CDR3 is 15 residues. After removal of 3 bases from V and 5 bases from J, the junction contained 5 bases not matched to a gene. Germline loops: CDR1 SGHTA, CDR2 FQGTGA. CDR3 in DNA: TGTGCCAGCAGCTTTCGAAGACAGGGGGACAATGAGCAGTTCTTC. This encodes CASSFRRQGDNEQFF.

The V gene is TRBV4-1, the J gene TRBJ2-2, with D maybe TRBD1 (6 bases). Trimming shortened V by 4 bases and J by 1 base, and 10 bases separated the two germline ends. Germline V CDR1 and CDR2: MGHRA, YSYEKL. The CDR3 has 15 amino acids. The CDR3 coding sequence is TGCGCCAGCAGCCTTACGACAGGGAACACCGGGGAGCTGTTTTTT. Translation gives CASSLTTGNTGELFF.

The chain joins TRBV12-5 to TRBJ2-5; D is ambiguous. Germline V lookup: CDR1 LGHNT, CDR2 FRNRAP. The CDR3 consists of 14 residues. Between the trimmed V and J ends, which lost 7 bases and 0 bases, there was a span of 12 bases. CDR3 sequence: CASALRPNQETQYF. The CDR3 region has the DNA TGTGCTAGTGCCCTGCGGCCGAACCAAGAGACCCAGTACTTC.

This chain links TRBV4-1 with TRBJ2-3; 9 bases map to TRBD2. The CDR3 length is 17 residues. Looked up from germline, CDR1 is MGHRA and CDR2 is YSYEKL. With V trimmed by 0 bases and J by 6 bases, 10 bases remained unmatched. The CDR3 DNA is TGCGCCAGCAGCCAAGATCCGCTAGCGGGAAAATCGGATACGCAGTATTTT. This codes for CASSQDPLAGKSDTQYF.

The chain recombines TRBV29-1 with TRBJ1-1, with D perhaps TRBD1 (5 bases). Deletions cut 4 bases from V and 4 bases from J, with 13 bases between. CDR1 is SQVTM and CDR2 is ANQGSEA in the germline V gene. The CDR3 loop spans 13 amino acids. The CDR3 sequence is CSVGQSPLTEAFF. CDR3 in DNA: TGCAGCGTTGGACAGAGCCCCCTCACTGAAGCTTTCTTT.

The CDR3 is CASSAERFSYNEQFF. For the CDR3, the DNA is TGTGCCAGCAGCGCCGAGCGGTTCTCCTACAATGAGCAGTTCTTC. The chain employs TRBV5-4 and TRBJ2-1, with a tentative D call TRBD2 (5 bases). Per the germline V gene, CDR1 is SGHNT and CDR2 is YYREEE (reference sequence). Trimming took 4 bases from V and 0 from J, leaving 11 bases between them. The CDR3 extends over 15 amino acids.